This passage covers 32 T cell receptor beta chains from one sample sequenced in a study of T cells in Graves' hyperthyroidism and ophthalmopathy. From RNA transcripts, TCR beta CDR3 regions were amplified. The TCR CDR3 was amplified in a first-round RT-PCR using the HTBI primer set. TCRdb re-called the multiplex PCR reads through MiXCR, storing one row per CDR3 protein. The sample records more than 500,000 distinct CDR3 sequences, 15% to 20% being singletons. Input material: blood. The receptor source for this set is a woman in her thirties with Graves' ophthalmopathy.

As for this clonotype: The junction departs from the called germline gene at one end, perhaps through a read error. The chain employs TRBV12-3 or TRBV12-4 and TRBJ2-7, with D tentatively TRBD2 (6 bases). CDR3 length equals 16 residues. CDR3 sequence: CASSLGAGTHSHEQYF. The CDR3 DNA reads TGTGCCAGCAGCTTAGGTGCGGGAACCCACTCCCACGAGCAGTACTTC.

The gene calls are TRBV11-2 and TRBJ2-7, with 8 bases matching TRBD2. V was clipped by 6 bases and J by 0 bases; unmatched bases: 13. Germline V gives CDR1 SGHAT, CDR2 FQNNGV. This CDR3 has 17 amino acids. The CDR3, as DNA: TGTGCCAGCAGTCTAGAGGTCCTAGCGGGTAGCTCCTACGAGCAGTACTTC. Amino acids: CASSLEVLAGSSYEQYF.

In its sample, this clonotype was seen a few times. The CDR3 protein is CASSLSATRGRTGELFF. CDR3 DNA sequence: TGTGCCAGCAGTTTATCGGCTACCAGGGGACGGACCGGGGAGCTGTTTTTT. The rearrangement uses TRBV27 and TRBJ2-2, with a possible D match to TRBD1 (6 bases). The CDR3 runs to 17 residues. Between the trimmed V and J ends, which lost 0 bases and 5 bases, there was a span of 16 bases. Looked up from germline, CDR1 is MNHEY and CDR2 is SMNVEV (reference sequence).

The rearrangement links TRBV7-9 to TRBJ2-1; D is tentatively TRBD1 or TRBD2 (5 bases each). This CDR3 region has 17 residues. Trimming took off 1 base at V and 0 bases at J, with 13 bases between the two ends. The V gene's germline CDR1 is SEHNR and CDR2 FQNEAQ (reference sequence). Here the CDR3 DNA reads TGTGCCAGCAGCTTAGAAGGATGGGGGATCTCCTACAATGAGCAGTTCTTC. Its translation is CASSLEGWGISYNEQFF.

Of note for this clonotype: Being one base from a much bigger clone, this may be a read error. In DNA, the CDR3 is TGCGCCAGCAGCTCGATACTAGAAGATAAGCAGTTCTTC. Its translation is CASSSILEDKQFF. J is TRBJ2-1 and V is TRBV5-1; possible D gene TRBD2, 5 bases. V gave up 3 bases and J gave up 11 bases, with 15 bases separating them. Looked up from germline, CDR1 is SGHRS and CDR2 is YFSETQ. CDR3 length: 13 residues. The full variable domain, its missing parts supplied by reference TRBV5-1 and TRBJ2-1, is KAGVTQTPRYLIKTRGQQVTLSCSPISGHRSVSWYQQTPGQGLQFLFEYFSETQRNKGNFPGRFSGRQFSNSRSEMNVSTLELGDSALYLCASSSILEDKQFFGPGTRLTVL.

This clonotype has a handful of counts. The J gene is TRBJ2-2, the V gene TRBV5-4; possibly TRBD2 for D (5 bases). The germline gives CDR1 SGHNT, CDR2 YYREEE (reference sequence). CDR3 length: 16 amino acids. V was pared by 4 bases and J by 0 bases, with 13 bases between. The CDR3 loop is CASSPAPLANTGELFF. DNA of the CDR3: TGTGCCAGCAGCCCAGCCCCACTAGCGAACACCGGGGAGCTGTTTTTT. Combining the CDR3 with reference TRBV5-4 and TRBJ2-2 gives the whole variable domain ETGVTQSPTHLIKTRGQQVTLRCSSQSGHNTVSWYQQALGQGPQFIFQYYREEENGRGNFPPRFSGLQFPNYSSELNVNALELDDSALYLCASSPAPLANTGELFFGEGSRLTVL.

This clonotype was picked up many times. The chain carries TRBV28 and TRBJ2-3; 11 bases fit TRBD2. The CDR3 length is 16 residues. With 8 bases clipped from V and 0 bases from J, the junction kept 7 bases outside the gene matches. Germline CDR1 MDHEN, CDR2 SYDVKM. As DNA, the CDR3 is TGTGCCAGCCGCCCTCTAGCGGGAGGTAGCACAGATACGCAGTATTTT. Protein: CASRPLAGGSTDTQYF.

The chain employs TRBV6-1 and TRBJ1-2; D is perhaps TRBD1 (5 bases). V was clipped by 9 bases and J by 4 bases, with 24 bases between them. The germline CDR1 and CDR2 sequences are MNHNS and SASEGT. The CDR3 is made up of 16 amino acids. CDR3 sequence: CASLRGARGSVYGYTF. CDR3 nucleotides: TGTGCCAGTCTCCGAGGGGCAAGAGGCTCCGTCTATGGCTACACCTTC.

The chain is built from TRBV4-3 and TRBJ2-2; weak D call: TRBD2 (6 bases). Germline V gene lookup returns CDR1 LGHNA and CDR2 YSLEER. Trimming shortened V by 0 bases and J by 6 bases, and 8 bases separated the two germline ends. The CDR3 consists of 14 residues. The CDR3 DNA reads TGCGCCAGCAGCCAAGATTCGGGGGCCGGGGAGCTGTTTTTT. Translating gives CASSQDSGAGELFF.

This clonotype was detected many times. The J gene is TRBJ2-3, the V gene TRBV20-1; D perhaps matches TRBD2 (6 bases). CDR3 length: 13 amino acids. Trimming cost V 6 bases and J 5 bases, with 15 bases left between them. Germline V CDR1 and CDR2: DFQATT, SNEGSKA (reference sequence). CDR3 region: CSAVFWGGDTQYF. In DNA form, the CDR3 reads TGCAGTGCGGTATTTTGGGGAGGAGATACGCAGTATTTT.

This clonotype was detected only a few times. The chain uses TRBV12-3 or TRBV12-4 and TRBJ2-7; perhaps TRBD2 as D (7 bases). This CDR3 region has 14 residues. Trimming left V 0 bases short and J 5 bases short, with 11 bases between. CDR3 amino acids: CASSLATGRDEQYF. CDR3 DNA sequence: TGTGCCAGCAGTTTAGCTACAGGGAGGGACGAGCAGTACTTC.

There are many counts of this clonotype. The V gene is TRBV20-1, the J gene TRBJ2-1, with D possibly TRBD2 on 6 matching bases. The CDR3 consists of 17 residues. The V gene lost 7 bases and the J gene lost 4 bases, with 26 bases spanning the gap. Germline CDR1 and CDR2: DFQATT and SNEGSKA (reference sequence). The DNA of the CDR3 is TGCAGTGTCCCTATCGGCCGAGGGGTGGGGACTTACAATGAGCAGTTCTTC. This translates into CSVPIGRGVGTYNEQFF.

The chain carries TRBV28 and TRBJ2-5, with D perhaps matching TRBD1 (6 bases). CDR1 MDHEN and CDR2 SYDVKM come from the germline V gene. The CDR3 runs to 14 residues. Trimming took 2 bases from V and 5 from J, leaving 12 bases between them. The DNA for the CDR3 is TGTGCCAGCAGTTTAGGGCAGGGGTACGAGACCCAGTACTTC. Translating gives CASSLGQGYETQYF.

This clonotype showed up many times. The chain is built from TRBV28 and TRBJ2-7; unclear D gene. The CDR3 spans 12 residues. CDR1 and CDR2 (germline): MDHEN, SYDVKM. Trimming left V 3 bases short and J 4 bases short, with 7 bases between. The CDR3 sequence is CASSLRRYEQYF. CDR3 nucleotide sequence: TGTGCCAGCAGTTTGCGGCGATACGAGCAGTACTTC.

A single count supports this clonotype. The chain couples TRBV6-1 to TRBJ2-5; D uncertain. CDR1 and CDR2 from the germline V gene are MNHNS and SASEGT. Trimming took 2 bases from V and 2 from J, leaving 9 bases between them. The CDR3 has 14 amino acids. The CDR3 DNA reads as TGTGCCAGCAGTGAACTGGGTTTTCAAGAGACCCAGTACTTC. Its protein product is CASSELGFQETQYF.

This clonotype was observed many times. The chain combines TRBV7-2 with TRBJ2-5, with 10 bases that match TRBD2. The ends lost 7 bases at V and 5 bases at J; junction bases unmatched: 10. The V gene's germline CDR1 is SGHTA and CDR2 FQGNSA. The CDR3 is 15 amino acids. The CDR3 coding sequence is TGTGCCAGCACCGTAAAGCGGGGGGGGCGGGAGACCCAGTACTTC. It is translated as CASTVKRGGRETQYF.

The CDR3 region has the DNA TGTGCCAGCAGTTTACAGAGCTATAATTCACCCCTCCACTTT. Translation gives CASSLQSYNSPLHF. This chain joins TRBV7-9 and TRBJ1-6, with no clear D. Deletions cut 6 bases from V and 3 bases from J, with 9 bases between. Germline V lookup: CDR1 SEHNR, CDR2 FQNEAQ (reference sequence). CDR3 length: 14 residues.

This clonotype was detected a few times. V is TRBV13 and J is TRBJ2-7, with D possibly matching TRBD2 (5 bases). The CDR3 spans 16 residues. The V end was cut by 5 bases, the J end by 4 bases, with 21 bases between. In germline, CDR1 is PRHDT, CDR2 FYEKMQ (reference sequence). The CDR3 here is CASSPRILGVQYEQYF. For the CDR3, the DNA is TGTGCCAGCAGCCCAAGGATACTAGGAGTACAATACGAGCAGTACTTC. Together with reference TRBV13 and TRBJ2-7, the CDR3 gives the full variable domain: AAGVIQSPRHLIKEKRETATLKCYPIPRHDTVYWYQQGPGQDPQFLISFYEKMQSDKGSIPDRFSAQQFSDYHSELNMSSLELGDSALYFCASSPRILGVQYEQYFGPGTRLTVT.

This clonotype was observed many times. This chain links TRBV27 with TRBJ1-1, with 7 bases lining up with TRBD1. The germline gives CDR1 MNHEY, CDR2 SMNVEV (reference sequence). V lost 4 bases to trimming and J lost 3 bases; unmatched junction nucleotides: 11. This CDR3 region has 16 residues. This chain's CDR3 is CASSSVLTGAHTEAFF. CDR3 DNA sequence: TGTGCCAGCAGTTCCGTGCTTACAGGGGCCCACACTGAAGCTTTCTTT.

V gene TRBV5-8 combines with J gene TRBJ2-3; 8 bases fit TRBD2. The CDR3 covers 15 residues. The V gene's germline CDR1 is SGHTS and CDR2 YDEGEE. Trimming at V came to 2 bases and at J to 0 bases, leaving 2 bases not matched to a gene. The CDR3 DNA follows: TGTGCCAGCAGCTTCCCTAGCGGGAGCACAGATACGCAGTATTTT. It yields the protein CASSFPSGSTDTQYF.

The rearrangement joins TRBV19 to TRBJ2-3; either TRBD1 or TRBD2 may fit D (6 bases each). Trimming stripped 7 bases from V and 5 bases from J, with 28 bases between. The CDR3 has 18 amino acids. Looked up from germline, CDR1 is LNHDA and CDR2 is SQIVND (reference sequence). Written as DNA, the CDR3 is TGTGCCAGTAACGAGGGGGGCTGGGCGCGGTTGAATGGAGATACGCAGTATTTT. Amino acids: CASNEGGWARLNGDTQYF.

This clonotype showed up many times. The chain recombines TRBV12-3 or TRBV12-4 with TRBJ2-7, with D tentatively TRBD1 (6 bases). This CDR3 comprises 13 residues. V dropped 5 bases and J dropped 6 bases, with 14 bases sitting between them. CDR3 DNA sequence: TGTGCCAGCAGTACCGGGACACCGGGCGAGCAGTACTTC. Translation: CASSTGTPGEQYF.

The chain carries TRBV12-3 or TRBV12-4 and TRBJ2-7, with TRBD1 matching over 12 bases. Gene TRBJ2-1 matches the end of the DNA better, so the J call may be wrong. CDR3 length: 15 amino acids. The CDR3 DNA is TGTGCCAGCAGTCCCGGGACAGGGGGCCCTTACGAGCAGTTCTTC. This codes for CASSPGTGGPYEQFF.

The table lists this clonotype with a few counts. This sequence joins TRBV20-1 and TRBJ2-3, with D unresolved. The CDR3 loop spans 13 amino acids. The germline CDR1 and CDR2 sequences are DFQATT and SNEGSKA (reference sequence). V lost 6 bases and J lost 3, with 13 bases in between. The CDR3 here is CSAQDVRTDTQYF. The CDR3 bases are TGCAGTGCCCAAGACGTTCGAACAGATACGCAGTATTTT.

This clonotype turned up a few times. The rearrangement joins TRBV6-1 to TRBJ2-3, with TRBD2 matching 12 bases. The CDR3 runs 17 residues. Germline V gives CDR1 MNHNS, CDR2 SASEGT. V lost 5 bases to trimming and J lost 5 bases; unmatched junction nucleotides: 11. CDR3 coding DNA: TGTGCCAGCAGTAAACACCTAGCGGGAGGGCCTAAAGATACGCAGTATTTT. Translating it yields CASSKHLAGGPKDTQYF.

The table lists this clonotype with many counts. V and J are TRBV7-9 and TRBJ2-3; TRBD1 matches 11 bases. Trimming cost V 2 bases and J 4 bases; bases outside gene matches: 2. CDR1 and CDR2 from the germline V gene are SEHNR and FQNEAQ (reference sequence). The CDR3 loop spans 15 amino acids. In DNA form, the CDR3 reads TGTGCCAGCAGCTTACCGGGACAGGGGGCAGATACGCAGTATTTT. It specifies CASSLPGQGADTQYF.

The chain is built from TRBV4-2 and TRBJ2-7, with D perhaps TRBD1 (6 bases). This CDR3 comprises 16 residues. V shed 3 bases and J shed 0 bases, with 15 bases lying between them. CDR1 LGHNA and CDR2 YNFKEQ come from the germline V gene. The CDR3 here is CASSQIQGHNSYEQYF. As DNA, the CDR3 is TGTGCCAGCAGCCAGATACAGGGACATAACTCCTACGAGCAGTACTTC.

This sequence joins TRBV19 and TRBJ2-3; D is possibly TRBD1 (5 bases). This CDR3 spans 16 amino acids. V lost 4 bases, J lost 1 base, and 15 bases lay in between. The germline V gene has CDR1 LNHDA and CDR2 SQIVND (reference sequence). The CDR3 is CASSNRLVIGTDTQYF. Here the CDR3 DNA reads TGTGCCAGTAGTAACAGGTTGGTAATTGGCACAGATACGCAGTATTTT.

This clonotype has at least ten counts. The J gene is TRBJ2-7, the V gene TRBV20-1, with no clear D. Germline CDR1 and CDR2: DFQATT and SNEGSKA (reference sequence). The length of the CDR3 is 12 residues. Deletions cut 4 bases from V and 4 bases from J, with 11 bases between. CDR3 region: CSATDGEYEQYF. As DNA, the CDR3 is TGCAGTGCTACCGATGGAGAGTACGAGCAGTACTTC.

A note on this clonotype: This may stem from a read error, because a much larger clone lies one nucleotide away. V gene TRBV7-9 combines with J gene TRBJ2-4; D is perhaps TRBD2 (5 bases). The CDR3 is 17 residues long. Germline V lookup: CDR1 SEHNR, CDR2 FQNEAQ (reference sequence). In nucleotides, the CDR3 is TGTGCCAGCAGCCAAAACGTTCAGCTTCTAGCCAAAAGCATTCAGTACTTC. This codes for CASSQNVQLLAKSIQYF.

This clonotype was seen many times. The chain carries TRBV6-1 and TRBJ1-4; possible D gene TRBD1, 6 bases. CDR1 and CDR2 (germline): MNHNS, SASEGT. The CDR3 has 15 residues. V lost 4 bases to trimming and J lost 3 bases, with 12 bases between them. The CDR3 here is CASSGPGASNEKLFF. The CDR3, as DNA: TGTGCCAGCAGTGGTCCAGGGGCGTCTAATGAAAAACTGTTTTTT.

V is TRBV20-1 and J is TRBJ2-3; D gene ambiguous. This CDR3 contains 14 residues. Germline V lookup: CDR1 DFQATT, CDR2 SNEGSKA (reference sequence). V was cut by 5 bases and J by 2 bases, with 14 bases left in between. CDR3 coding DNA: TGCAGTGCTGCCGGAAGGCCCAACACAGATACGCAGTATTTT. As protein: CSAAGRPNTDTQYF.